Presented here are 23 T cell receptor beta chains from one specimen sequenced in a study of cytotoxic CD8 clonotypes in ibrutinib-treated CLL. Profiled with immunoSEQ multiplex PCR; TCRdb holds only in-frame clones, not every one. The sample carries about 14,000 clones, roughly 70% recorded once. The material was PBMCs, obtained before ibrutinib treatment. The receptors originated from a human donor with chronic lymphocytic leukemia.

This rearrangement joins TRBV6-1 to TRBJ2-3; TRBD2 is a possible D gene (5 bases). Deletions cut 0 bases from V and 5 bases from J, with 9 bases between. Germline V CDR1 and CDR2: MNHNS, SASEGT. The CDR3 has 14 amino acids. This chain's CDR3 is CASSEAEEEDTQYF. As DNA, the CDR3 is TGTGCCAGCAGTGAAGCGGAGGAGGAAGATACGCAGTATTTT.

The genes are TRBV9 and TRBJ2-2; 11 bases match TRBD2. Germline CDR1 reads SGDLS; CDR2 reads YYNGEE. J was trimmed by 5 bases and V by 0 bases; bases with no gene match: 9. The CDR3 length is 18 residues. CDR3 region: CASSVGGLAVPGTGELFF. CDR3 DNA: TGTGCCAGCAGCGTAGGGGGACTAGCGGTCCCGGGGACCGGGGAGCTGTTTTTT.

This clone was counted between two and nine times. The gene calls are TRBV29-1 and TRBJ1-1; D gene unclear. Germline CDR1 and CDR2: SQVTM and ANQGSEA. The CDR3 has 15 amino acids. Trimming pared 3 bases from V and 0 bases from J, leaving 14 bases between. The CDR3, as DNA: TGCAGCGTTGAGCTACGGACTGCCATGAACACTGAAGCTTTCTTT. Translation gives CSVELRTAMNTEAFF. Combining the CDR3 with reference TRBV29-1 and TRBJ1-1 gives the whole variable domain SAVISQKPSRDICQRGTSLTIQCQVDSQVTMMFWYRQQPGQSLTLIATANQGSEATYESGFVIDKFPISRPNLTFSTLTVSNMSPEDSSIYLCSVELRTAMNTEAFFGQGTRLTVV.

V gene TRBV27 combines with J gene TRBJ2-5; possibly TRBD1 for D (6 bases). The CDR3 has 15 amino acids. CDR1 is MNHEY, CDR2 SMNVEV, per germline (reference sequence). The V and J ends lost 6 bases and 0 bases respectively, with 14 bases between them. CDR3 nucleotides: TGTGCCAGCAGCCCCCGAGGGGGACACCAAGAGACCCAGTACTTC. Protein: CASSPRGGHQETQYF.

The rearrangement joins TRBV6-1 to TRBJ2-3, with unresolved D. V was pared by 3 bases and J by 0 bases, with 7 bases between. The CDR3 length is 14 residues. Germline CDR1 is MNHNS and CDR2 is SASEGT. DNA of the CDR3: TGTGCCAGCAGTGACGACACTAGCACAGATACGCAGTATTTT. Its protein is CASSDDTSTDTQYF.

V usage is TRBV7-9 and J usage is TRBJ1-3; D is ambiguous. The germline V gene encodes CDR1 SEHNR and CDR2 FQNEAQ (reference sequence). CDR3 length equals 14 residues. V was shortened by 0 bases and J by 0 bases, with 3 bases between the two germline ends. CDR3: CASSLAGSGNTIYF. CDR3 coding DNA: TGTGCCAGCAGCTTAGCGGGCTCTGGAAACACCATATATTTT.

The gene calls are TRBV6-1 and TRBJ1-2; D unclear. Germline V gene data show CDR1 as MNHNS and CDR2 as SASEGT. This CDR3 has 13 residues. V was cut by 11 bases and J by 3 bases, with 16 bases left in between. DNA for the CDR3: TGTGCCTCCAGCGGGTCCGGAGACTATGGCTACACCTTC. It encodes CASSGSGDYGYTF.

This clone was seen only a few times. In the same sample, other DNA sequences code for this CDR3. The V gene is TRBV10-3, the J gene TRBJ1-4; 8 bases map to TRBD1. The germline gives CDR1 ENHRY, CDR2 SYGVKD. Trimming cost V 10 bases and J 6 bases; bases outside gene matches: 7. The CDR3 is 13 residues long. CDR3 sequence reads: CATRQGLDEKLFF. Written as DNA, the CDR3 is TGTGCCACCAGACAGGGGTTGGATGAAAAACTGTTTTTT.

J is TRBJ1-4 and V is TRBV25-1; D possibly corresponds to TRBD1 (6 bases). From germline, CDR1 is MGHDK and CDR2 SYGVNS. The CDR3 has 15 residues. Trimming took off 2 bases at V and 10 bases at J, with 17 bases between the two ends. The CDR3 bases are TGTGCCAGCAGTGAACGGGGGACAAGGGGATCAAAACTGTTTTTT. It specifies CASSERGTRGSKLFF.

In its sample, this clone was seen a few times. The rearrangement joins TRBV28 to TRBJ1-1; no firm D call. Germline assignment: CDR1 MDHEN and CDR2 SYDVKM. The CDR3 loop spans 12 amino acids. The germline V and J ends were trimmed by 6 bases and 3 bases, with 8 bases remaining between them. In DNA form, the CDR3 reads TGTGCCAGCAGCTTGGTACACACTGAAGCTTTCTTT. It codes for CASSLVHTEAFF.

V usage is TRBV5-4 and J usage is TRBJ2-7; no clear D. Germline assignment: CDR1 SGHNT and CDR2 YYREEE (reference sequence). V gave up 0 bases and J gave up 7 bases, with 11 bases separating them. The CDR3 sequence is 13 residues long. The CDR3 protein is CASSLGATLEQYF. CDR3 nucleotide sequence: TGTGCCAGCAGCTTGGGAGCGACTCTGGAGCAGTACTTC.

The CDR3 loop reads CASSRSGETQYF. In nucleotides, the CDR3 is TGCGCCAGCAGCCGGTCGGGGGAGACCCAGTACTTC. The chain has TRBV5-1 and TRBJ2-5, with D possibly being TRBD2 (5 bases). This CDR3 contains 12 residues. The germline V gene encodes CDR1 SGHRS and CDR2 YFSETQ. V dropped 4 bases and J dropped 5 bases, with 9 bases sitting between them.

This chain joins TRBV6-5 and TRBJ2-1; possible D gene TRBD2, 7 bases. CDR3 length: 14 amino acids. In germline, CDR1 is MNHEY, CDR2 SVGAGI. V was shortened by 2 bases and J by 10 bases, with 15 bases between the two germline ends. The CDR3 protein is CASSYALRGGEQFF. The CDR3 nucleotides read TGTGCCAGCAGTTACGCGCTGAGGGGGGGCGAGCAGTTCTTC.

J is TRBJ2-2 and V is TRBV28; D might be TRBD1 (6 bases). The CDR3 is 15 amino acids. Per germline, CDR1 MDHEN and CDR2 SYDVKM. V dropped 4 bases and J dropped 1 base, with 10 bases sitting between them. The chain's CDR3 is CASSSDRQNTGELFF. CDR3 nucleotides: TGTGCCAGCAGTTCAGACAGGCAGAACACCGGGGAGCTGTTTTTT.

The chain employs TRBV10-3 and TRBJ2-7; 7 bases are a match to TRBD1. CDR3 length equals 13 residues. With V trimmed by 4 bases and J by 2 bases, 2 bases remained unmatched. Germline CDR1 ENHRY, CDR2 SYGVKD. Here the CDR3 reads CAISAGGPYEQYF. CDR3 nucleotide sequence: TGTGCCATCAGTGCAGGGGGACCCTACGAGCAGTACTTC.

The chain links TRBV4-2 to TRBJ2-5, with 7 positions matching TRBD1. Looked up from germline, CDR1 is LGHNA and CDR2 is YNFKEQ. The CDR3 sequence is 14 residues long. V was clipped by 1 base and J by 4 bases; unmatched bases: 3. Here the CDR3 DNA reads TGTGCCAGCAGCCAAGCGGACAGGCGAGAGACCCAGTACTTC. Protein product: CASSQADRRETQYF.

The chain carries TRBV9 and TRBJ2-3, with D perhaps being TRBD1 or TRBD2 (6 bases each). V was pared by 0 bases and J by 2 bases, with 13 bases between. The CDR3 extends over 16 amino acids. Per the germline V gene, CDR1 is SGDLS and CDR2 is YYNGEE. The CDR3 is CASSVVSGATTDTQYF. In nucleotides, the CDR3 is TGTGCCAGCAGCGTAGTTTCGGGGGCGACCACAGATACGCAGTATTTT.

This chain uses TRBV7-6 with TRBJ2-2, with D tentatively TRBD1 or TRBD2 (5 bases each). Germline V lookup: CDR1 SGHVS, CDR2 FNYEAQ. V lost 2 bases and J lost 3, with 10 bases in between. The CDR3 spans 15 residues. The CDR3 DNA reads TGTGCCAGCAGCTTAAACGGGGCAGACACCGGGGAGCTGTTTTTT. Residues: CASSLNGADTGELFF.

This chain joins TRBV7-2 and TRBJ1-5, with TRBD1 matching over 9 bases. Germline CDR1 reads SGHTA; CDR2 reads FQGNSA. J was trimmed by 4 bases and V by 5 bases; bases with no gene match: 6. CDR3 length equals 15 residues. This CDR3 reads CASSPGQGRNQPQHF. The CDR3 DNA reads as TGTGCCAGCAGCCCAGGACAGGGGAGGAATCAGCCCCAGCATTTT.

The chain combines TRBV11-3 with TRBJ2-3; either TRBD1 or TRBD2 may fit D (6 bases each). With 3 bases removed from V and 1 base from J, the gap between germline ends came to 11 bases. This CDR3 is 15 amino acids long. Germline lookup yields CDR1 SGHNT and CDR2 YENEEA. CDR3 in DNA: TGTGCCAGCAGCTTGGGGGCTAGCGGCACAGATACGCAGTATTTT. Amino acids: CASSLGASGTDTQYF.

The chain couples TRBV28 to TRBJ1-4; 7 bases map to TRBD1. The CDR3 is 14 amino acids. After removal of 7 bases from V and 4 bases from J, the junction contained 6 bases not matched to a gene. Germline V gene data show CDR1 as MDHEN and CDR2 as SYDVKM. The CDR3 spells CASTQGGVNEKLFF. The CDR3 nucleotides read TGTGCCAGCACCCAGGGGGGGGTTAATGAAAAACTGTTTTTT.

The chain employs TRBV28 and TRBJ2-4; D call uncertain. In germline, CDR1 is MDHEN, CDR2 SYDVKM. The CDR3 loop spans 13 amino acids. V was trimmed by 2 bases and J by 15 bases, leaving 17 bases between them. CDR3 sequence reads: CASSLGQSRAWYF. The CDR3 nucleotides read TGTGCCAGCAGTTTAGGGCAGTCCAGAGCATGGTACTTC.

The CDR3 loop is CASSPQGQGNYGYTF. The CDR3 DNA follows: TGTGCCAGCTCACCCCAGGGACAGGGTAACTATGGCTACACCTTC. The rearrangement joins TRBV18 to TRBJ1-2; TRBD1 matches 9 bases. V gave up 3 bases and J gave up 1 base; unmatched junction bases: 3. The CDR3 consists of 15 residues. Germline CDR1 and CDR2: KGHSH and LQKENI.